The 13 T cell receptor beta chains given below trace back to one sample, sequenced in a study of early T cells in non-severe SARS-CoV-2 infection. TCRdb itself ran the 5' RACE reads through MiXCR, one entry per CDR3 protein. In the table there are fewer than 40,000 distinct CDR3 sequences, over 6.5% of which are singletons. What was sequenced was whole blood. All receptors come from an adult who was a healthcare worker with PCR-confirmed SARS-CoV-2 infection or an uninfected control (not recorded which).

This clonotype was detected ten times or more. This chain links TRBV6-1 with TRBJ2-1; D is ambiguous. The CDR3 length is 11 residues. The V and J ends lost 10 bases and 8 bases respectively, with 12 bases between them. Per the germline V gene, CDR1 is MNHNS and CDR2 is SASEGT. The CDR3 sequence: CATNRRDEQFF. The CDR3 DNA is TGTGCCACCAATAGAAGGGATGAGCAGTTCTTC.

This clonotype appeared a few times. The chain combines TRBV5-1 with TRBJ1-5; D gene unclear. The germline CDR1 and CDR2 sequences are SGHRS and YFSETQ. V was clipped by 0 bases and J by 4 bases, with 8 bases between them. The CDR3 is 14 residues long. The CDR3 sequence: CASSLDGLNQPQHF. CDR3 bases: TGCGCCAGCAGCTTGGACGGACTAAATCAGCCCCAGCATTTT.

This clonotype has ten or more counts. The gene calls are TRBV7-9 and TRBJ1-4, with 9 positions matching TRBD1. Trimming cost V 1 base and J 6 bases; bases outside gene matches: 0. The CDR3 has 14 amino acids. Germline values: CDR1 SEHNR, CDR2 FQNEAQ (reference sequence). CDR3 bases: TGTGCCAGCAGCTTAGGACAGGGGGATGAAAAACTGTTTTTT. Protein product: CASSLGQGDEKLFF.

This clonotype was counted ten times or more. V is TRBV19 and J is TRBJ2-7; 7 bases map to TRBD2. From germline, CDR1 is LNHDA and CDR2 SQIVND (reference sequence). The length of the CDR3 is 13 residues. V lost 4 bases to trimming and J lost 2 bases; unmatched junction nucleotides: 2. The CDR3 coding sequence is TGTGCCAGTAGTACGGGACTACCCTACGAGCAGTACTTC. Its translation: CASSTGLPYEQYF.

This clonotype was counted a few times. This rearrangement joins TRBV5-6 to TRBJ2-5; no definite D call. Germline lookup yields CDR1 SGHDT and CDR2 YYEEEE. There are 12 residues in the CDR3. V was shortened by 6 bases and J by 5 bases, with 11 bases between the two germline ends. The DNA for the CDR3 is TGTGCCAGCACCTATGGGGTTGAGACCCAGTACTTC. Amino acid sequence: CASTYGVETQYF.

As to this clonotype: A much larger clone is a single base away; this may be a read error. The chain combines TRBV18 with TRBJ1-5; 8 bases map to TRBD1. Germline loops: CDR1 KGHSH, CDR2 LQKENI. CDR3 size: 15 residues. CDR3 sequence (DNA): TGTGTCAGCTCACCACCCACAGGGGGGAATCAGCCCCAGCATTTT. It encodes CVSSPPTGGNQPQHF.

At least ten counts were recorded for this clonotype. The rearrangement joins TRBV7-9 to TRBJ2-1; D gene unclear. Trimming shortened V by 5 bases and J by 5 bases, and 10 bases separated the two germline ends. The CDR3 contains 13 residues. Germline lookup yields CDR1 SEHNR and CDR2 FQNEAQ (reference sequence). The CDR3 spells CASSPPSNNEQFF. In DNA, the CDR3 is TGTGCCAGCAGCCCGCCTAGTAACAATGAGCAGTTCTTC.

This clonotype was detected ten times or more. The CDR3 reads CASSFTGEGNIQYF. The CDR3 nucleotides are TGCGCCAGCAGCTTCACGGGGGAGGGAAACATTCAGTACTTC. The V gene is TRBV4-3, the J gene TRBJ2-4; TRBD2 agrees at 7 bases. Germline values: CDR1 LGHNA, CDR2 YSLEER. The CDR3 spans 14 residues. Losses at the gene ends were 5 bases for V and 6 bases for J; bases not matched to a gene: 7.

This clonotype was observed many times. V and J are TRBV28 and TRBJ1-1, with D possibly being TRBD1 (5 bases). V was shortened by 11 bases and J by 0 bases, with 16 bases between the two germline ends. CDR1 and CDR2 from the germline V gene are MDHEN and SYDVKM. CDR3 length: 14 amino acids. The CDR3 region is CAGGRVEVNTEAFF. CDR3 DNA sequence: TGTGCCGGGGGGAGGGTCGAGGTGAACACTGAAGCTTTCTTT.

This clonotype appeared many times. V gene TRBV27 combines with J gene TRBJ2-4; the D gene is possibly TRBD1 (6 bases). The CDR3 is 16 amino acids. The ends were cut back, 3 bases at V and 6 bases at J, with 18 bases in the middle. The germline V gene encodes CDR1 MNHEY and CDR2 SMNVEV (reference sequence). The CDR3 is CASSFAGRGGINIQYF. The CDR3, as DNA: TGTGCCAGCAGTTTCGCAGGGCGAGGGGGAATAAACATTCAGTACTTC.

There are many counts of this clonotype. This chain uses TRBV5-5 with TRBJ2-1; maybe TRBD1 (7 bases). Trimming took off 4 bases at V and 6 bases at J, with 17 bases between the two ends. Germline CDR1 reads SGHKS; CDR2 reads YYEKEE (reference sequence). The CDR3 has 15 residues. The CDR3 nucleotides are TGTGCCAGCAGCCGAAGACAGGGAGGCCTCAATGAGCAGTTCTTC. Translation: CASSRRQGGLNEQFF.

This clonotype was detected ten times or more. CDR3 DNA sequence: TGCAGTGCCGAAAGGGGGCCGGGGGAGCAGTACTTC. As protein: CSAERGPGEQYF. V gene TRBV20-1 combines with J gene TRBJ2-7; TRBD1 matches 7 bases. This CDR3 comprises 12 residues. The trim removed 6 bases at V and 7 bases at J, leaving 9 bases unmatched. The germline V gene has CDR1 DFQATT and CDR2 SNEGSKA (reference sequence).

This clonotype was counted many times. This chain links TRBV28 with TRBJ2-1; 9 nucleotides match TRBD2. CDR3 length: 15 amino acids. Germline V gene sequence: CDR1 MDHEN, CDR2 SYDVKM. The V segment lost 6 bases and the J segment 1 base; nucleotides outside the gene matches: 4. DNA of the CDR3: TGTGCCAGCAGAGTAGCGGGAGTGTCCTACAATGAGCAGTTCTTC. Translation gives CASRVAGVSYNEQFF.